The following is a T cell receptor beta chain sequence with its context. What it binds is unknown. CDR3 size: 15 residues. The V gene's germline CDR1 is MNHNS and CDR2 SASEGT. V shed 2 bases and J 6 bases; nucleotides not matched to a gene: 7. Sequencing used immunoSEQ multiplex PCR; TCRdb keeps in-frame clones, though not all of them. Found here are tens of thousands of clones, approximately 88% of them singletons; the top ten hold just under 35%. This sample stems from a study of OX40 agonist ivuxolimab in advanced cancers. Findings and limits, study-wide: Averaging showed that CD8+ T cells had more expanded clones than CD4+ did.

The sequences come from CD4+ or CD8+ T cells sorted from blood, collected in a trial of the OX40 agonist ivuxolimab. J is TRBJ1-5 and V is TRBV6-1, with 7 positions matching TRBD1. The clonotype originates from an adult with an advanced solid tumor such as melanoma, head and neck, liver or kidney cancer. DNA for the CDR3: TGTGCCAGCAGTGAAAATGAGGGGGCAGGTCAGCCCCAGCATTTT. It is translated as CASSENEGAGQPQHF.